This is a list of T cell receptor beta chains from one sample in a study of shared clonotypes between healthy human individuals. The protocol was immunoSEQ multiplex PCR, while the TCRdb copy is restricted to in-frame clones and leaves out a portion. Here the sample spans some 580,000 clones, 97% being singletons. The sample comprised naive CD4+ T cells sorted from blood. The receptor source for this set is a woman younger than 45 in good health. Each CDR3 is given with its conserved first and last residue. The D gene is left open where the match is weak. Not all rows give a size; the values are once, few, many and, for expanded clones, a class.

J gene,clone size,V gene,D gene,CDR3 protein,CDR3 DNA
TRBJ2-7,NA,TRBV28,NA,CASSTPPVGPTYEQYF,TGTGCCAGCAGCACCCCTCCCGTTGGGCCTACCTACGAGCAGTACTTC
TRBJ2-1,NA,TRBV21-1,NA,CASSKRGSSYNEQFF,TGTGCCAGCAGCAAGCGGGGAAGCTCCTACAATGAGCAGTTCTTC
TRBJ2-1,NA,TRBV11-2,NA,CASSKQGGEQFF,TGTGCCAGCAGCAAACAGGGTGGTGAGCAGTTCTTC
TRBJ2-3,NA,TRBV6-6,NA,CASRGLVEPDTQYF,TGTGCCAGCAGAGGTTTAGTTGAGCCAGATACGCAGTATTTT
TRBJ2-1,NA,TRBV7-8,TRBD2,CASSLALAGGGHEQFF,TGTGCCAGCAGCTTAGCGTTGGCGGGAGGTGGCCATGAGCAGTTCTTC
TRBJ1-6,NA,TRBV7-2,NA,CASSLAHGGNSPLHF,TGTGCCAGCAGCTTAGCCCACGGGGGTAATTCACCCCTCCACTTT
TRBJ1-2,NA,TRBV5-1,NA,CASRFSNSNYGYTF,TGCGCCAGCAGATTCAGTAATTCTAACTATGGCTACACCTTC
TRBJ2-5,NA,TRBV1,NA,CTSSQEGRLAVAGGTQYF,NA
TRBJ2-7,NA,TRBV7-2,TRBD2,CASSLVPGLAGVRKNF,TGTGCCAGCAGCTTAGTTCCAGGGCTAGCGGGAGTAAGAAAGAACTTC
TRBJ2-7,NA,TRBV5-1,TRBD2,CASSLGGTGGGYEQYF,TGCGCCAGCAGCTTGGGCGGAACGGGAGGGGGCTACGAGCAGTACTTC
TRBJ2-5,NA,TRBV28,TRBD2,CASSFRLRLALVSQYF,TGTGCCAGCAGTTTCCGGTTACGACTAGCTCTGGTGTCCCAGTACTTC
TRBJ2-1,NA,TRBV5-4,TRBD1,CASSLATGTGNEQFF,TGTGCCAGCAGCTTGGCCACCGGGACAGGGAATGAGCAGTTCTTC
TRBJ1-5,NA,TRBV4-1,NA,CASSQDRYQPQHF,TGCGCCAGCAGCCAGGACAGATATCAGCCCCAGCATTTT
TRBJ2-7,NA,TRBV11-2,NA,CASSSQGYEQYF,TGTGCCAGCAGCTCCCAGGGGTACGAGCAGTACTTC
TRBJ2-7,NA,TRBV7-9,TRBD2,CASSSRLAEPYEQYF,TGTGCCAGCAGTTCAAGACTAGCGGAGCCCTACGAGCAGTACTTC
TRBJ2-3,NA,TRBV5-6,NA,CASAGWGRGPDTQYF,TGTGCCAGCGCAGGGTGGGGCAGGGGTCCAGATACGCAGTATTTT
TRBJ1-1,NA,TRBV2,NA,CASSERVNTEAFF,TGTGCCAGCAGTGAAAGGGTGAACACTGAAGCTTTCTTT
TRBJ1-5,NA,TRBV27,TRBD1,CASSRTGDRQPQHF,TGTGCCAGCAGCCGAACAGGGGATCGGCAGCCCCAGCATTTT
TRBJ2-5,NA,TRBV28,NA,CASSSQPHQETQYF,TGTGCCAGCAGTTCCCAACCCCACCAAGAGACCCAGTACTTC
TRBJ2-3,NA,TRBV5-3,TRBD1,CARSLEGTGRDTQYF,TGTGCCAGAAGCTTGGAGGGGACAGGTCGAGATACGCAGTATTTT
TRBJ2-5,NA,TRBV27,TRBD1,CASRGGGQETQYF,TGTGCCAGCAGGGGTGGGGGACAGGAGACCCAGTACTTC
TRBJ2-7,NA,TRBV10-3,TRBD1,CASRFGQGYSYEQYF,TGTGCCAGCCGATTCGGACAGGGGTATTCCTACGAGCAGTACTTC
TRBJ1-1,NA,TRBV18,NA,CASSPAGLNTEAFF,TGTGCCAGCTCACCGGCAGGGCTGAACACTGAAGCTTTCTTT
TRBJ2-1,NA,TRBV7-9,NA,CASSLGPSTTYNEQFF,TGTGCCAGCAGCTTAGGCCCATCCACGACCTACAATGAGCAGTTCTTC
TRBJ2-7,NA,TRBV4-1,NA,CASSQDSPGATRSYEQYF,TGCGCCAGCAGCCAAGATTCTCCCGGAGCAACCCGCTCCTACGAGCAGTACTTC
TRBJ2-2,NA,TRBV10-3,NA,CAITLGDFNTRNTGELFF,TGTGCCATCACCCTCGGGGACTTTAATACTAGGAACACCGGGGAGCTGTTTTTT
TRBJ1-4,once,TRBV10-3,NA,CAISDGVGATNEKLFF,TGTGCCATCAGTGATGGGGTGGGGGCAACTAATGAAAAACTGTTTTTT
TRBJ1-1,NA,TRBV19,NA,CASSRRGAGVYTEAFF,TGTGCCAGTAGTAGGCGGGGGGCAGGAGTGTACACTGAAGCTTTCTTT
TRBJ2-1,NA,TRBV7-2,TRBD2,CASSLDAAGVGEQFF,TGTGCCAGCAGCTTAGATGCAGCGGGAGTAGGTGAGCAGTTCTTC
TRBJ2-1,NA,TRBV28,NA,CASSSLKSRDLSPGEQFF,TGTGCCAGCAGTTCCCTGAAAAGCCGGGACCTCTCCCCCGGTGAGCAGTTCTTC
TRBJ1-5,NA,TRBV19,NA,CASTGRQNSNQPQHF,TGTGCCAGTACAGGCAGGCAAAATAGCAATCAGCCCCAGCATTTT
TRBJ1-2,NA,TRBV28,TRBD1,CASSNRGGNYGYTF,TGTGCCAGCAGTAACAGGGGCGGTAACTATGGCTACACCTTC
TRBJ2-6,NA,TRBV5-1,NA,CASSSQPSTDSGANVLTF,TGCGCCAGCAGCTCGCAACCGAGTACTGACTCTGGGGCCAACGTCCTGACTTTC
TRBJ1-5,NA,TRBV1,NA,CTSSPEGGHSSTQHF,TGCACCAGCAGCCCGGAAGGGGGCCATTCCTCGACCCAGCATTTT
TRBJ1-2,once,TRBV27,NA,CASSSDPGDSNYGYTF,TGTGCCAGCAGTTCCGACCCAGGGGATTCGAACTATGGCTACACCTTC
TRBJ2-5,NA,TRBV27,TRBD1,CASKGLDRGLETQYF,TGTGCCAGCAAAGGTCTGGACAGGGGGTTGGAGACCCAGTACTTC
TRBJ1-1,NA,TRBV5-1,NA,CASSLANGNTEAFF,TGCGCCAGCAGCTTGGCTAACGGTAACACTGAAGCTTTCTTT
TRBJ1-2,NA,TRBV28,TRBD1,CASSFPQDRGIVYGYTF,TGTGCCAGCAGTTTCCCTCAGGACAGGGGGATTGTCTATGGCTACACCTTC
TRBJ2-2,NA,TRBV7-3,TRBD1,CASSSGQAQPGELFF,TGTGCCAGCAGCTCAGGACAGGCCCAACCCGGGGAGCTGTTTTTT
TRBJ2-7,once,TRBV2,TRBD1,CASSRQGNHEQYF,TGTGCCAGCAGCAGACAGGGGAACCACGAGCAGTACTTC
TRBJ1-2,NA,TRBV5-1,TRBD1,CASMPGQSNYGYTF,TGCGCCAGCATGCCGGGACAGAGCAACTATGGCTACACCTTC
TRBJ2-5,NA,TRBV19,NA,CASSVPGEETQYF,TGTGCCAGTAGTGTCCCGGGGGAGGAGACCCAGTACTTC
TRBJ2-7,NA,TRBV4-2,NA,CASSKQDHYEQYF,TGTGCCAGCAGCAAACAGGATCACTACGAGCAGTACTTC
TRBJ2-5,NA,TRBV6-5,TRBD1,CASSSGRDRVGETQYF,TGTGCCAGCAGTTCCGGCCGGGACAGGGTTGGGGAGACCCAGTACTTC
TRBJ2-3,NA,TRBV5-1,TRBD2,CASSLGSLSGSGTDTQYF,TGCGCCAGCAGCTTGGGGTCCCTTAGCGGGAGTGGGACAGATACGCAGTATTTT